This T cell receptor (beta chain) was sequenced for a study of technical replicates of blood from a few donors. Using immunoSEQ multiplex PCR, the repertoire was profiled, and TCRdb retains in-frame clones only, with some absent. The sample lists around 69,000 clones, around 88% seen once, with more than 4.5% in the top ten. This CDR3 region has 15 residues. Germline assignment: CDR1 SQVTM and CDR2 ANQGSEA. Trimming pared 3 bases from V and 0 bases from J, leaving 15 bases between. The specimen was PBMCs. The V gene is TRBV29-1, the J gene TRBJ2-7; D is perhaps TRBD1 (6 bases). This TCR came from a human donor in good health. Some clones in this sample may be carry-over from other donors' samples. The CDR3 bases are TGCAGCGTTGAGGAGCAGGGGAAGAGCTCCTACGAGCAGTACTTC. Translated, it gives CSVEEQGKSSYEQYF.